This entry features one T cell receptor beta chain sequence. This sample is part of a study of identifying expanded T cells in peripheral blood. The V end was cut by 3 bases, the J end by 3 bases, with 14 bases between. The CDR3 contains 14 residues. Germline V gene data show CDR1 as GTSNPN and CDR2 as SVGIG (reference sequence). Sequenced by immunoSEQ multiplex PCR; TCRdb stores in-frame clones only, minus some. The repertoire holds about 82,000 clones, with roughly 89% as singletons. Sequencing used blood. The V and J genes are TRBV30 and TRBJ1-2, with D possibly TRBD1 on 5 matching bases. This clonotype originated in a person aged 18-69 years in good health. CDR3 sequence: CAWRDPGRDYGYTF. Here the CDR3 DNA reads TGTGCCTGGAGGGACCCGGGGCGTGACTATGGCTACACCTTC.